The present entry profiles one T cell receptor (beta chain) with its context. The method was immunoSEQ multiplex PCR; TCRdb's version includes in-frame clones alone and lacks a portion of them. The sample has over a million clones, roughly 70% seen once. These data are taken from a study of shared clonotypes between healthy human individuals. Deletions cut 2 bases from V and 6 bases from J, with 7 bases between. Germline V lookup: CDR1 MNHNS, CDR2 SASEGT. The CDR3 length is 12 residues. The receptor was isolated from a man aged 18 to 30 in good health. The chain links TRBV6-1 to TRBJ1-2; D unresolved. The sequencing input was memory CD4+ T cells sorted from blood. Described subset: CD45RA-negative fraction. The CDR3 nucleotides are TGTGCCAGCAGTGAAATCGGGGATGGCTACACCTTC. This sequence encodes CASSEIGDGYTF.